This is a list of T cell receptor beta chains from one sample in a study of T-cell memory formation after mild COVID-19. TCRdb analysed the 5' RACE reads with MiXCR anew, one entry per CDR3 protein. The sample shows about 350,000 distinct CDR3 sequences, roughly an eighth of them seen only once. Specimen: PBMCs or a T cell subset sorted from them (not recorded which). The receptors were sampled from a young man who had mild COVID-19 (a few samples of this study predate the infection). Cell type and time point are not known. Both conserved end residues are part of each CDR3.

v_gene	j_gene	CDR3aa
TRBV5-6	TRBJ2-1	CASSLLYEQFF
TRBV20-1	TRBJ1-2	CSATSPGTGLGLHGYTF
TRBV6-2/TRBV6-3	TRBJ2-5	CASSIQRGGVETQYF
TRBV18	TRBJ1-6	CASSPEDRGRPLHF
TRBV12-3/TRBV12-4	TRBJ1-2	CASSLDHYGYTF
TRBV4-1	TRBJ2-7	CASSQVARVGYEQYF
TRBV5-1	TRBJ2-3	CASSLAGQGADTQYF
TRBV4-3	TRBJ2-5	CASSRGLAGATGETQYF
TRBV7-9	TRBJ1-1	CASSLRDTEAFF
TRBV2	TRBJ2-5	CASRQGIGETQYF
TRBV5-1	TRBJ2-2	CASSLPTNTGELFF
TRBV5-1	TRBJ1-1	CASSLYKGQRMNTEAFF
TRBV5-1	TRBJ2-3	CASSSRQDTDTQYF
TRBV18	TRBJ2-1	CASSPPSLGQFF
TRBV5-1	TRBJ2-1	CASSSGVMAYNEQFF
TRBV6-2/TRBV6-3	TRBJ2-2	CATAHRVNTGELFF
TRBV18	TRBJ2-3	CASSPRDRTPSTQYF